Below are 8 T cell receptor beta chains sequenced from a single sample in a study of blood T cell repertoires in COVID-19. TCRdb's copy holds only in-frame clones and misses some; the assay was immunoSEQ multiplex PCR. The repertoire holds roughly 110,000 clones, 71% seen once, with approximately 0.88% in the top ten. Sequencing input: peripheral blood. Every receptor here comes from a human donor with acute or convalescent COVID-19. The donor label of this sample is uncertain.

The rearrangement links TRBV2 to TRBJ2-1; D gene ambiguous. Trimming shortened V by 10 bases and J by 7 bases, and 20 bases separated the two germline ends. CDR3 size: 14 residues. The V gene's germline CDR1 is SNHLY and CDR2 FYNNEI. Here the CDR3 reads CAIRRGRLENEQFF. The DNA for the CDR3 is TGTGCCATCCGTCGAGGCCGTCTAGAGAATGAGCAGTTCTTC.

This rearrangement joins TRBV4-2 to TRBJ2-2, with 11 nucleotides matching TRBD2. After removal of 1 base from V and 2 bases from J, the junction contained 3 bases not matched to a gene. The V gene's germline CDR1 is LGHNA and CDR2 YNFKEQ. The CDR3 length is 17 residues. CDR3 DNA: TGTGCCAGCAGCCAAGTTGGGACTAGCGGAAACACCGGGGAGCTGTTTTTT. It encodes CASSQVGTSGNTGELFF.

The gene calls are TRBV5-8 and TRBJ2-1, with 8 positions matching TRBD2. CDR1 and CDR2 from the germline V gene are SGHTS and YDEGEE. This CDR3 is 16 amino acids long. The V and J ends lost 6 bases and 9 bases, in that order; junction bases with no gene match: 17. Written as DNA, the CDR3 is TGTGCCAGCACCCCGCGGGGGGCCGCTTTTTCGGGTGAGCAGTTCTTC. Translation gives CASTPRGAAFSGEQFF.

This chain links TRBV5-1 with TRBJ2-2; D perhaps matches TRBD2 (5 bases). CDR1 is SGHRS and CDR2 is YFSETQ in the germline V gene. This CDR3 region has 16 residues. Deletions cut 0 bases from V and 6 bases from J, with 15 bases between. CDR3 coding DNA: TGCGCCAGCAGCTTGGCTGCTAGCCTCGGTCCCGGGGAGCTGTTTTTT. This gives the protein CASSLAASLGPGELFF.

This clone is a singleton in its sample. The chain employs TRBV18 and TRBJ2-6; D possibly corresponds to TRBD2 (5 bases). Trimming removed 3 bases at V and 0 bases at J, with 9 bases between. The CDR3 covers 16 residues. Germline V gives CDR1 KGHSH, CDR2 LQKENI. The CDR3 nucleotides are TGTGCCAGCTCACCCCGTGGGAGCTCTGGGGCCAACGTCCTGACTTTC. Amino acids: CASSPRGSSGANVLTF.

This clone was found a few times. In nucleotides, the CDR3 is TGTGCCAGCAGAGACAGGGACGGTGAAAAACTGTTTTTT. Protein sequence: CASRDRDGEKLFF. V gene TRBV12-3 or TRBV12-4 combines with J gene TRBJ1-4; 7 bases align to TRBD1. The junction had 5 bases not matched to a gene; V was cut back by 6 bases and J by 7 bases. The CDR3 is made up of 13 amino acids.

The chain links TRBV27 to TRBJ1-2; D gene uncertain. The CDR3 is made up of 11 amino acids. Trimming left V 8 bases short and J 8 bases short, with 12 bases between. The V gene's germline CDR1 is MNHEY and CDR2 SMNVEV (reference sequence). The CDR3 sequence: CASGSDRGYTF. For the CDR3, the DNA is TGTGCCAGCGGAAGCGATCGCGGCTACACCTTC.

The chain employs TRBV5-4 and TRBJ2-4; 7 nucleotides line up with TRBD1. The V gene's germline CDR1 is SGHNT and CDR2 YYREEE (reference sequence). V shed 0 bases, J shed 5 bases, and the junction held 8 bases outside the gene matches. This CDR3 contains 16 residues. CDR3 coding DNA: TGTGCCAGCAGCTTGGCCCTCAGACAGGGAGAAAACATTCAGTACTTC. It translates to CASSLALRQGENIQYF.